These 10 T cell receptor beta chains were sequenced from one sample in a study of a mutant IDH1 vaccine in newly diagnosed glioma. The assay was immunoSEQ multiplex PCR, and TCRdb's table has in-frame clones only and misses some. The sample has over 75,000 clones; about 87% are singletons. Time point meaning: baseline, week 1 (first vaccination visit). Treatment of the sample: pre-vaccination baseline after standard-of-care therapy. Sequences were derived from PBMCs, sampled from a glioma patient treated with radiotherapy, temozolomide or both. These receptors came from a woman aged 50 to 60 with glioma.

This sequence joins TRBV9 and TRBJ2-1; the match to TRBD2 covers 10 bases. Germline V gives CDR1 SGDLS, CDR2 YYNGEE. This CDR3 is 16 amino acids long. The trim removed 0 bases at V and 7 bases at J, leaving 7 bases unmatched. The CDR3 region has the DNA TGTGCCAGCAGCGTAGTTCCTAGCGGGAGTTTGAATGAGCAGTTCTTC. Encoded protein: CASSVVPSGSLNEQFF. Full variable domain (missing parts from reference TRBV9 and TRBJ2-1): DSGVTQTPKHLITATGQRVTLRCSPRSGDLSVYWYQQSLDQGLQFLIQYYNGEERAKGNILERFSAQQFPDLHSELNLSSLELGDSALYFCASSVVPSGSLNEQFFGPGTRLTVL.

The chain joins TRBV30 to TRBJ2-7, with TRBD2 as a possible D gene (5 bases). V lost 5 bases and J lost 5, with 13 bases in between. The CDR3 totals 12 residues. Germline-derived CDR1 and CDR2 are GTSNPN and SVGIG (reference sequence). Here the CDR3 reads CAWGYSVNEQYF. CDR3 DNA: TGTGCCTGGGGTTATAGCGTCAACGAGCAGTACTTC. Full variable domain (rest looked up from reference TRBV30 and TRBJ2-7): SQTIHQWPATLVQPVGSPLSLECTVEGTSNPNLYWYRQAAGRGLQLLFYSVGIGQISSEVPQNLSASRPQDRQFILSSKKLLLSDSGFYLCAWGYSVNEQYFGPGTRLTVT.

This clone was seen once. This chain connects TRBV13 to TRBJ2-3; the D is unclear. This CDR3 region has 13 residues. Germline loops: CDR1 PRHDT, CDR2 FYEKMQ (reference sequence). V lost 6 bases, J lost 4 bases, and 11 bases lay in between. The CDR3 DNA is TGTGCCAGCAGTCCCAATCCATCAGATACGCAGTATTTT. As protein: CASSPNPSDTQYF.

The J gene is TRBJ2-1, the V gene TRBV15, with 7 bases fitting TRBD2. In germline, CDR1 is LNHNV, CDR2 YYDKDF (reference sequence). The CDR3 sequence is 15 residues long. Germline trimming cut 0 bases from V and 4 bases from J; bases unmatched to any gene: 3. The CDR3 here is CATSRDGRAYNEQFF. CDR3 nucleotides: TGTGCCACCAGCAGAGATGGGAGGGCGTACAATGAGCAGTTCTTC.

V is TRBV7-9 and J is TRBJ1-1, with D tentatively TRBD1 (5 bases). The germline V gene has CDR1 SEHNR and CDR2 FQNEAQ (reference sequence). CDR3 length: 14 residues. V was cut by 3 bases and J by 0 bases, with 8 bases left in between. The CDR3 nucleotides read TGTGCCAGCAGCTTCTGGACATTGAACACTGAAGCTTTCTTT. It translates to CASSFWTLNTEAFF.

This clone was seen a handful of times. J is TRBJ1-3 and V is TRBV9; D is possibly TRBD1 (5 bases). Trimming took off 2 bases at V and 0 bases at J, with 9 bases between the two ends. Germline V gene sequence: CDR1 SGDLS, CDR2 YYNGEE. The length of the CDR3 is 15 residues. The CDR3 spells CASSVGGYSGNTIYF. In DNA, the CDR3 is TGTGCCAGCAGCGTCGGGGGTTACTCTGGAAACACCATATATTTT.

V gene TRBV10-3 combines with J gene TRBJ1-1, with D perhaps TRBD1 (5 bases). The CDR3 totals 15 residues. Germline values: CDR1 ENHRY, CDR2 SYGVKD. The V and J ends lost 4 bases and 1 base respectively, with 13 bases between them. CDR3 in amino acids: CAISGGSVRNTEAFF. CDR3 nucleotides: TGTGCCATCAGTGGGGGCAGCGTCCGGAACACTGAAGCTTTCTTT.

The chain is built from TRBV7-9 and TRBJ1-1; D unresolved. Germline lookup yields CDR1 SEHNR and CDR2 FQNEAQ (reference sequence). CDR3 length: 16 residues. Trimming pared 4 bases from V and 0 bases from J, leaving 15 bases between. In DNA form, the CDR3 reads TGTGCCAGCAGCTCCGACTACAGACGCCTGAACACTGAAGCTTTCTTT. This sequence encodes CASSSDYRRLNTEAFF.

This clone was observed once. The chain combines TRBV7-6 with TRBJ2-7, with 8 bases fitting TRBD1. V was clipped by 4 bases and J by 7 bases; unmatched bases: 18. CDR1 is SGHVS and CDR2 is FNYEAQ in the germline V gene. This CDR3 has 17 residues. The CDR3 here is CASSSPRSGQGRNEQYF. In DNA form, the CDR3 reads TGTGCCAGCAGCTCTCCCAGGTCCGGACAGGGAAGGAATGAGCAGTACTTC.

The chain recombines TRBV28 with TRBJ1-4; 9 bases are a match to TRBD1. This CDR3 has 15 residues. CDR1 and CDR2 from the germline V gene are MDHEN and SYDVKM. V trimming: 6 bases; J trimming: 8 bases; junction bases outside the gene matches: 10. DNA for the CDR3: TGTGCCAGCAGCGACCCCGGGACAGGGAAAGAAAAACTGTTTTTT. Residues: CASSDPGTGKEKLFF.